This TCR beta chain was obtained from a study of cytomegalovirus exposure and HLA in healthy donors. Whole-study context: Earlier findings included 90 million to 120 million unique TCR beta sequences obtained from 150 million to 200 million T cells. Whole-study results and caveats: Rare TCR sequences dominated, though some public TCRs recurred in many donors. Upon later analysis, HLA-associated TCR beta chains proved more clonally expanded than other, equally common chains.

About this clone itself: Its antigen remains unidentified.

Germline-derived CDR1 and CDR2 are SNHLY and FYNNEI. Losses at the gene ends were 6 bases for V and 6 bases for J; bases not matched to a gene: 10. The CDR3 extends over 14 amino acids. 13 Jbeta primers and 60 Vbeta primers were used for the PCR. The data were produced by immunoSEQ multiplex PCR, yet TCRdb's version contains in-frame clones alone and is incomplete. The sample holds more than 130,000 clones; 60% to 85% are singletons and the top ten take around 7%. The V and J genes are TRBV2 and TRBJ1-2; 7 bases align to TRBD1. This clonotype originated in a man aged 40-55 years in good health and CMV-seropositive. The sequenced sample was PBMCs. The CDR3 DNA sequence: TGTGCCAGCAGCGATCTTTCCGGGACAGATGGCTACACCTTC. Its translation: CASSDLSGTDGYTF.